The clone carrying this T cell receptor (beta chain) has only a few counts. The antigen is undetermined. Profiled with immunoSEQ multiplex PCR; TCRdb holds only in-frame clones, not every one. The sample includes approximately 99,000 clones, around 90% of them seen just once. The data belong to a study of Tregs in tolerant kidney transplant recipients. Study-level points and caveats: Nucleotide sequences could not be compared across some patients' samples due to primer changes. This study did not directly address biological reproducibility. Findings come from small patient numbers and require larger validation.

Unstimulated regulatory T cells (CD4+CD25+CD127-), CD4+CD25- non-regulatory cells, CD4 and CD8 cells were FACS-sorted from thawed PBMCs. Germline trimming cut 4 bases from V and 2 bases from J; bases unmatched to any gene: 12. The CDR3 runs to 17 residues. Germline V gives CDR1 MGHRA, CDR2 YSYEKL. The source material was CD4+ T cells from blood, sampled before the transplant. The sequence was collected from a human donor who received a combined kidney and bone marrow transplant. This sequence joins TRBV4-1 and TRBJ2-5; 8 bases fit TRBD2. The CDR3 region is CASSPQLGLAGQETQYF. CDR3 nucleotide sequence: TGCGCCAGCAGCCCCCAACTAGGACTAGCTGGGCAAGAGACCCAGTACTTC.